This paragraph reports one TCR beta chain. This sample stems from a study of blood T cell repertoires in COVID-19. The wider study: Material from acute and convalescent COVID-19 was sourced from the United States, Italy and Spain. The cDNA or gDNA used as material had been derived from T cells, B-cell-depleted T cells, or PBMCs.

This CDR3 contains 15 residues. Unmatched junction bases numbered 6, after V lost 4 bases and J lost 1 base. The germline gives CDR1 SGHTA, CDR2 FQGNSA. Per the study methods: It was from reference gene primer amplification that nucleated cell counts were estimated. TCRdb's copy holds only in-frame clones and misses some; the assay was immunoSEQ multiplex PCR. The DNA was the basis for D and trimming; V, J and clone size are from that table. This sample has 200,000 to 250,000 clones; about 86% occur once, and the top ten carry about 5.9%. V usage is TRBV7-2 and J usage is TRBJ1-2; 7 bases fit TRBD1. Sequenced material: peripheral blood. The TCR comes from a man aged 55 to 69 with acute or convalescent COVID-19. CDR3 in DNA: TGTGCCAGCAGCTCGGGACAGAGATTTAACTATGGCTACACCTTC. It codes for CASSSGQRFNYGYTF.